This TCR beta chain was sequenced during a study of T cells in Graves' hyperthyroidism and ophthalmopathy. Study results and caveats: Most thyroid-expanded clonotypes above 0.001 were also found in blood. Ophthalmopathy was separated from stable hyperthyroidism by a 13 V-J model.

Germline CDR1 PRHDT, CDR2 FYEKMQ (reference sequence). The length of the CDR3 is 18 residues. Each diagnosis was grounded in clinical symptoms, serum thyroxine and TRAb, thyroid ultrasound, and orbital computed tomography. The authors obtained PBMCs from more than 8 ml of fresh peripheral blood. This clonotype was seen a handful of times. Antigen specificity is unknown. Template material for amplifying TCR beta CDR3 regions consisted of RNA transcripts. The HTBI set primed first-round TCR CDR3 RT-PCR. TCRdb itself ran the multiplex PCR reads through MiXCR, one entry per CDR3 protein. The table records about 400,000 distinct CDR3 sequences, approximately 13% of them present only once.

The origin of this receptor is a woman younger than 30 with Graves' hyperthyroidism. The chain joins TRBV13 to TRBJ2-7, with TRBD2 identical over 9 bases. The J call could be wrong; TRBJ2-1 is a better fit for the DNA end. Sequenced sample: blood. The CDR3: CASSLGPSLAGRSYEQFF. CDR3 in DNA: TGTGCCAGCAGCTTAGGACCATCTCTAGCGGGAAGGTCCTACGAGCAGTTCTTC.